The present T cell receptor beta chain was sequenced within a study of blood T cell repertoires in COVID-19. The sample holds a few counts of this clone. Repertoires were generated with immunoSEQ multiplex PCR, while TCRdb's copy carries only in-frame clones and drops some. The sample includes more than 200,000 clones, roughly 87% seen only once; the top ten take more than 7%. The sequencing sample was made of PBMCs or T cells enriched from blood (not recorded which). The clonotype was recovered from a man aged 25-45 years in a cohort exposed to, infected with or recovered from COVID-19 (not recorded which).

This CDR3 reads CATSRSRVSLILERSIGNTIYF. The CDR3 DNA reads as TGTGCCACCAGCAGATCCCGAGTCAGTCTCATCCTCGAGCGGTCAATAGGAAACACCATATATTTT. This chain joins TRBV15 and TRBJ1-3; D remains unclear. This CDR3 has 22 residues. The germline V and J ends were trimmed by 2 bases and 4 bases, with 33 bases remaining between them. Germline CDR1 and CDR2: LNHNV and YYDKDF (reference sequence).